The sequence of this T cell receptor (beta chain) was determined in a study of CD8 T cells in ankylosing spondylitis. Whole-study results and caveats: Several highly homologous variants made up a TCR beta motif that seemed to typify ankylosing spondylitis blood.

This clonotype showed up just a few times. Its antigen is still unknown. One entry per CDR3 protein, called by TCRdb with MiXCR from the 5' RACE reads. There are 250,000 to 350,000 distinct CDR3 sequences in the sample; 6.5% to 10% occur only once, and about 14% lies in the top ten. V was clipped by 3 bases and J by 1 base, with 9 bases between them. The CDR3 sequence is 14 residues long. Source material: blood, either unsorted or a sorted T cell fraction (not recorded which). This receptor was taken from a male donor with ankylosing spondylitis. The chain has TRBV12-3 or TRBV12-4 and TRBJ2-5; unclear D gene. The CDR3 reads CASSFSRIQETQYF. The CDR3 DNA is TGTGCCAGCAGTTTCAGCAGGATCCAAGAGACCCAGTACTTC.